These T cell receptor beta chains were read from a single sample in a study of cytomegalovirus exposure and HLA in healthy donors. Some clones are missing from TCRdb's copy, which holds only in-frame ones; the method was immunoSEQ multiplex PCR. The sample records 150,000 to 200,000 clones, around three quarters being singletons. The material sequenced was PBMCs. These receptor sequences come from a woman aged 45-59 years in good health and CMV-seronegative. The CDR3 runs from the conserved cysteine through the conserved F or W. The order of the fields is clone size, J gene, D gene, V gene, CDR3 protein, CDR3 DNA. The D gene is left open where the match is weak. For some rows the clone size is stated as once, few or many, or as a class when expanded; others skip it.

abundance: once; j_gene: TRBJ1-5; d_gene: NA; v_gene: TRBV5-5; CDR3aa: CASSLGGKGQPQHF; CDR3nt: TGTGCCAGCAGCTTGGGAGGTAAAGGTCAGCCCCAGCATTTT
abundance: NA; j_gene: TRBJ2-7; d_gene: NA; v_gene: TRBV11-2; CDR3aa: CASSSEIEQYF; CDR3nt: TGTGCCAGCAGCTCGGAGATCGAGCAGTACTTC
abundance: NA; j_gene: TRBJ2-3; d_gene: TRBD2; v_gene: TRBV18; CDR3aa: CASSPRAGGSPTDTQYF; CDR3nt: TGTGCCAGCTCACCTCGTGCGGGGGGATCGCCCACAGATACGCAGTATTTT
abundance: NA; j_gene: TRBJ2-5; d_gene: NA; v_gene: TRBV14; CDR3aa: CASSRMGAGRETQYF; CDR3nt: TGTGCCAGCAGCCGCATGGGGGCAGGGCGAGAGACCCAGTACTTC
abundance: NA; j_gene: TRBJ2-7; d_gene: TRBD1; v_gene: TRBV28; CDR3aa: CASSQPGGELYEQYF; CDR3nt: TGTGCCAGCAGCCAACCAGGGGGAGAGCTCTACGAGCAGTACTTC
abundance: NA; j_gene: TRBJ2-1; d_gene: TRBD2; v_gene: TRBV27; CDR3aa: CASSLYASGRALKEFF; CDR3nt: TGTGCCAGCAGCCTCTACGCTAGCGGGAGGGCCTTGAAGGAGTTCTTC
abundance: NA; j_gene: TRBJ1-1; d_gene: NA; v_gene: TRBV7-6; CDR3aa: CASSAQGNTEAFF; CDR3nt: TGTGCCAGCAGCGCTCAGGGGAACACTGAAGCTTTCTTT
abundance: NA; j_gene: TRBJ1-4; d_gene: NA; v_gene: TRBV9; CDR3aa: CASSGFTGSSNEKLFF; CDR3nt: TGTGCCAGCAGCGGCTTTACAGGGTCATCTAATGAAAAACTGTTTTTT
abundance: few; j_gene: TRBJ1-4; d_gene: NA; v_gene: TRBV28; CDR3aa: CASSLLSGYEKLFF; CDR3nt: TGTGCCAGCAGTTTATTATCCGGGTATGAAAAACTGTTTTTT
abundance: NA; j_gene: TRBJ2-7; d_gene: NA; v_gene: TRBV6-6; CDR3aa: CASRSQGSYEQYF; CDR3nt: TGTGCCAGCAGATCTCAGGGATCCTACGAGCAGTACTTC
abundance: few; j_gene: TRBJ1-5; d_gene: TRBD1; v_gene: TRBV28; CDR3aa: CASRPLRGSNQPQHF; CDR3nt: TGTGCCAGCAGACCTCTCAGGGGGAGCAATCAGCCCCAGCATTTT
abundance: NA; j_gene: TRBJ1-2; d_gene: TRBD1; v_gene: TRBV28; CDR3aa: CASSRPGGARGYTF; CDR3nt: TGTGCCAGCAGTCGACCAGGGGGCGCGAGGGGCTACACCTTC
abundance: NA; j_gene: TRBJ2-7; d_gene: TRBD2; v_gene: TRBV15; CDR3aa: CATSPTPGLTYEQYF; CDR3nt: TGTGCCACCAGCCCGACCCCGGGACTAACCTACGAGCAGTACTTC
abundance: NA; j_gene: TRBJ2-7; d_gene: TRBD2; v_gene: TRBV2; CDR3aa: CASSPYPSGTPYEQYF; CDR3nt: TGTGCCAGCAGCCCTTACCCTAGCGGGACACCCTACGAGCAGTACTTC
abundance: NA; j_gene: TRBJ2-7; d_gene: TRBD2; v_gene: TRBV5-1; CDR3aa: CASSLGSGGSYEQYF; CDR3nt: TGCGCCAGCAGCTTGGGTAGCGGGGGCTCCTACGAGCAGTACTTC
abundance: NA; j_gene: TRBJ2-5; d_gene: TRBD1; v_gene: TRBV4-3; CDR3aa: CASSPRGRDRVAQETQYF; CDR3nt: TGCGCCAGCAGCCCCCGGGGACGGGACAGGGTGGCCCAAGAGACCCAGTACTTC
abundance: NA; j_gene: TRBJ2-4; d_gene: NA; v_gene: TRBV7-9; CDR3aa: CSSSQTQGGRNIQYF; CDR3nt: TGTTCCAGCAGCCAAACTCAGGGGGGTAGAAACATTCAGTACTTC
abundance: once; j_gene: TRBJ1-5; d_gene: NA; v_gene: TRBV19; CDR3aa: CATGGLSHQPQHF; CDR3nt: TGTGCCACCGGGGGACTTTCTCACCAGCCCCAGCATTTT
abundance: few; j_gene: TRBJ2-2; d_gene: NA; v_gene: TRBV6-5; CDR3aa: CASSYRSSSNTGELFF; CDR3nt: TGTGCCAGCAGTTATAGAAGTTCCTCGAACACCGGGGAGCTGTTTTTT
abundance: few; j_gene: TRBJ2-1; d_gene: NA; v_gene: TRBV6-6; CDR3aa: CASSYLDSSYNEQFF; CDR3nt: TGTGCCAGCAGTTACTTGGACAGCTCCTACAATGAGCAGTTCTTC
abundance: once; j_gene: TRBJ2-3; d_gene: TRBD1; v_gene: TRBV11-2; CDR3aa: CASSLDQGADLYF; CDR3nt: TGTGCCAGCAGCTTAGATCAGGGGGCCGATCTGTATTTT
abundance: NA; j_gene: TRBJ2-3; d_gene: TRBD1; v_gene: TRBV29-1; CDR3aa: CSVVPRGSPDTQYF; CDR3nt: TGCAGCGTTGTCCCCAGGGGGTCCCCAGATACGCAGTATTTT
abundance: NA; j_gene: TRBJ2-7; d_gene: TRBD1; v_gene: TRBV6-5; CDR3aa: CASRYGQGAGEQYF; CDR3nt: TGTGCCAGCAGGTACGGACAGGGGGCAGGCGAGCAGTACTTC
abundance: NA; j_gene: TRBJ1-1; d_gene: NA; v_gene: TRBV5-8; CDR3aa: CASSLRWARNTEAFF; CDR3nt: TGTGCCAGCAGCTTGCGGTGGGCACGAAACACTGAAGCTTTCTTT
abundance: NA; j_gene: TRBJ1-6; d_gene: NA; v_gene: TRBV7-9; CDR3aa: CASSSWGGSYSPLHF; CDR3nt: TGTGCCAGCAGCTCCTGGGGGGGATCGTATTCACCCCTCCACTTT
abundance: NA; j_gene: TRBJ1-1; d_gene: NA; v_gene: TRBV9; CDR3aa: CASSVENRSRVYTEAFF; CDR3nt: TGTGCCAGCAGCGTAGAAAACCGGAGCAGGGTTTATACTGAAGCTTTCTTT
abundance: NA; j_gene: TRBJ2-7; d_gene: TRBD1; v_gene: TRBV7-2; CDR3aa: CASSPGQGLSYEQYF; CDR3nt: TGTGCCAGCAGCCCGGGACAGGGCCTTTCCTACGAGCAGTACTTC
abundance: NA; j_gene: TRBJ2-1; d_gene: NA; v_gene: TRBV5-8; CDR3aa: CASSRGGTGFYNEQFF; CDR3nt: TGTGCCAGCTCGAGAGGAGGGACCGGGTTCTACAATGAGCAGTTCTTC
abundance: NA; j_gene: TRBJ2-1; d_gene: TRBD2; v_gene: TRBV19; CDR3aa: CASKSPGLAGRHNEQFF; CDR3nt: TGTGCCAGTAAGTCCCCGGGACTAGCGGGGAGACACAATGAGCAGTTCTTC
abundance: NA; j_gene: TRBJ1-4; d_gene: TRBD1; v_gene: TRBV7-9; CDR3aa: CASSWDREDEKLFF; CDR3nt: TGTGCCAGCAGCTGGGACAGGGAGGATGAAAAACTGTTTTTT
abundance: NA; j_gene: TRBJ2-7; d_gene: NA; v_gene: TRBV19; CDR3aa: CASSIGQGGYEQYF; CDR3nt: TGTGCCAGTAGTATTGGACAGGGAGGGTACGAGCAGTACTTC
abundance: once; j_gene: TRBJ1-2; d_gene: TRBD1; v_gene: TRBV5-1; CDR3aa: CASRYPDRVDGYTF; CDR3nt: TGCGCCAGCAGATATCCGGACAGGGTGGATGGCTACACCTTC
abundance: NA; j_gene: TRBJ1-6; d_gene: TRBD1; v_gene: TRBV18; CDR3aa: CASRGQAQGSPLHF; CDR3nt: TGTGCCAGTCGAGGACAGGCTCAAGGGTCACCCCTCCACTTT
abundance: few; j_gene: TRBJ1-2; d_gene: NA; v_gene: TRBV28; CDR3aa: CASSPRPDNNYGYTF; CDR3nt: TGTGCCAGCAGTCCCCGACCAGACAACAACTATGGCTACACCTTC
abundance: once; j_gene: TRBJ1-2; d_gene: NA; v_gene: TRBV6-5; CDR3aa: CASSPGGSFYGYTF; CDR3nt: TGTGCCAGCAGCCCCGGGGGGTCCTTCTATGGCTACACCTTC
abundance: once; j_gene: TRBJ1-2; d_gene: NA; v_gene: TRBV5-4; CDR3aa: CASSDTGTYGYTF; CDR3nt: TGTGCCAGCAGCGACACAGGAACCTATGGCTACACCTTC
abundance: few; j_gene: TRBJ2-1; d_gene: TRBD2; v_gene: TRBV9; CDR3aa: CASSATPGLDYNEQFF; CDR3nt: TGTGCCAGCAGCGCCACGCCGGGACTAGATTACAATGAGCAGTTCTTC
abundance: NA; j_gene: TRBJ1-1; d_gene: NA; v_gene: TRBV18; CDR3aa: CASSPPLLPGQGAFF; CDR3nt: TGTGCCAGCTCACCACCCCTCCTTCCGGGACAAGGGGCTTTCTTT
abundance: NA; j_gene: TRBJ2-7; d_gene: NA; v_gene: TRBV9; CDR3aa: CASSLGGGLYEQYF; CDR3nt: TGTGCCAGCAGCCTCGGGGGAGGACTTTACGAGCAGTACTTC
abundance: NA; j_gene: TRBJ1-1; d_gene: NA; v_gene: TRBV27; CDR3aa: CASSLLYMNTEAFF; CDR3nt: TGTGCCAGCAGTTTATTATATATGAACACTGAAGCTTTCTTT
abundance: NA; j_gene: TRBJ1-6; d_gene: NA; v_gene: TRBV5-1; CDR3aa: CASSLGDSPLHF; CDR3nt: TGCGCCAGCAGCCTCGGGGATTCACCCCTCCACTTT
abundance: NA; j_gene: TRBJ2-7; d_gene: TRBD1; v_gene: TRBV11-2; CDR3aa: CASTLNRDRGYEQYF; CDR3nt: TGTGCCAGCACCTTAAACCGGGACAGGGGCTACGAGCAGTACTTC
abundance: few; j_gene: TRBJ1-4; d_gene: TRBD1; v_gene: TRBV28; CDR3aa: CASRQGQGFEKLFF; CDR3nt: TGTGCCAGCAGACAGGGACAGGGGTTTGAAAAACTGTTTTTT
abundance: NA; j_gene: TRBJ1-1; d_gene: TRBD1; v_gene: TRBV18; CDR3aa: CASSQGQGANTEAFF; CDR3nt: TGTGCCAGCTCACAAGGACAGGGGGCGAACACTGAAGCTTTCTTT
abundance: NA; j_gene: TRBJ2-3; d_gene: NA; v_gene: TRBV18; CDR3aa: CASSPLDLVNTDTQYF; CDR3nt: TGTGCCAGCTCACCGCTGGATCTAGTGAACACAGATACGCAGTATTTT
abundance: NA; j_gene: TRBJ2-7; d_gene: NA; v_gene: TRBV5-5; CDR3aa: CASSQEDSAYEQYF; CDR3nt: TGTGCCAGCAGCCAAGAGGACAGTGCCTACGAGCAGTACTTC
abundance: NA; j_gene: TRBJ1-6; d_gene: NA; v_gene: TRBV5-6; CDR3aa: CASSRGSGQLNSPLHF; CDR3nt: TGTGCCAGCAGCCGGGGATCCGGACAGCTTAATTCACCCCTCCACTTT
abundance: NA; j_gene: TRBJ2-1; d_gene: TRBD2; v_gene: TRBV6-5; CDR3aa: CASSPTSGHYNEQFF; CDR3nt: TGTGCCAGCAGCCCTACTAGCGGGCACTACAATGAGCAGTTCTTC
abundance: NA; j_gene: TRBJ1-1; d_gene: TRBD1; v_gene: TRBV28; CDR3aa: CASSFLPGQGKTEAFF; CDR3nt: TGTGCCAGCAGTTTCCTACCGGGACAGGGGAAAACTGAAGCTTTCTTT
abundance: NA; j_gene: TRBJ1-1; d_gene: NA; v_gene: TRBV5-1; CDR3aa: CASSSRDTENTEAFF; CDR3nt: TGCGCCAGCAGCTCCCGGGACACCGAAAACACTGAAGCTTTCTTT
abundance: NA; j_gene: TRBJ1-6; d_gene: TRBD1; v_gene: TRBV6-5; CDR3aa: CASRSGGNSPLHF; CDR3nt: TGTGCCAGCAGGTCAGGGGGTAATTCACCCCTCCACTTT
abundance: NA; j_gene: TRBJ2-3; d_gene: NA; v_gene: TRBV10-3; CDR3aa: CAISESMSLATADTQYF; CDR3nt: TGTGCCATCAGTGAGTCGATGTCGCTAGCGACGGCAGATACGCAGTATTTT
abundance: NA; j_gene: TRBJ1-1; d_gene: NA; v_gene: TRBV9; CDR3aa: CASSVAGYTEAFF; CDR3nt: TGTGCCAGCAGCGTCGCGGGTTACACTGAAGCTTTCTTT